These 19 T cell receptor beta chains originate from one sample sequenced in a study of shared clonotypes between healthy human individuals. Here immunoSEQ multiplex PCR was the method, and the copy in TCRdb shows in-frame clones only, minus some. In the table there are approximately 2.1 million clones, approximately 93% of which are singletons. The source material was naive CD4+ T cells from PBMCs. As to subset: CD45RA+ positively selected. These receptors all stem from a man between 18 and 35 years old in good health. Some clones in this sample may be carry-over from other donors' samples.

This rearrangement joins TRBV19 to TRBJ2-1; D is unclear. Germline loops: CDR1 LNHDA, CDR2 SQIVND (reference sequence). The CDR3 spans 14 residues. V was cut by 2 bases and J by 3 bases, with 8 bases left in between. The CDR3 protein is CASSITHGYNEQFF. The CDR3 DNA reads TGTGCCAGTAGTATAACGCACGGCTACAATGAGCAGTTCTTC.

This clone appeared once. J is TRBJ2-5 and V is TRBV5-1; D not certain. Germline V gives CDR1 SGHRS, CDR2 YFSETQ. This CDR3 is built from 12 residues. With 7 bases removed from V and 5 bases from J, the gap between germline ends came to 12 bases. CDR3 coding DNA: TGCGCCAGCTCCGGTCAGTTCGAGACCCAGTACTTC. This codes for CASSGQFETQYF.

The chain joins TRBV11-3 to TRBJ2-2; D is possibly TRBD2 (6 bases). CDR1 is SGHNT and CDR2 is YENEEA in the germline V gene. Trimming pared 8 bases from V and 4 bases from J, leaving 14 bases between. CDR3 size: 14 residues. The CDR3 DNA reads as TGTGCCAGCCGCCGTTTCGGGGGCACCGGGGAGCTGTTTTTT. Its translation: CASRRFGGTGELFF.

CDR3 residues: CASSRTGTGVYEQYF. CDR3 DNA: TGTGCCAGCAGTCGAACCGGGACAGGGGTCTACGAGCAGTACTTC. V usage is TRBV28 and J usage is TRBJ2-5; 10 nucleotides align to TRBD1. TRBJ2-7 explains the end of the DNA better; the J call may be wrong. The CDR3 runs 15 residues. Germline V CDR1 and CDR2: MDHEN, SYDVKM.

The chain is built from TRBV28 and TRBJ1-3; D may be TRBD1 (6 bases). The germline V and J ends were trimmed by 1 base and 1 base, with 11 bases remaining between them. The CDR3 has 16 residues. Germline CDR1 MDHEN, CDR2 SYDVKM. The CDR3: CASSLSPDSSGNTIYF. CDR3 DNA sequence: TGTGCCAGCAGTTTATCCCCGGACAGTTCTGGAAACACCATATATTTT.

The CDR3 region has the DNA TGTGCCAGCAGCCCCCCGGGACTAGCGGGAGGTGGTGAGCAGTACTTC. Its protein product is CASSPPGLAGGGEQYF. The chain is built from TRBV7-9 and TRBJ2-7, with 15 bases aligning to TRBD2. The CDR3 extends over 16 amino acids. CDR1 is SEHNR and CDR2 is FQNEAQ in the germline V gene (reference sequence). Trimming took 5 bases from V and 7 from J; bases not matched to a gene: 9.

This chain links TRBV10-1 with TRBJ2-5, with D possibly TRBD2 on 5 matching bases. Germline lookup yields CDR1 WNHNN and CDR2 SYGVQD (reference sequence). Between the trimmed V and J ends, which lost 5 bases and 5 bases, there was a span of 12 bases. CDR3 size: 13 residues. CDR3 coding DNA: TGCGCCAGCAGTTATGGACTGAAGGAGACCCAGTACTTC. It is translated as CASSYGLKETQYF.

The V and J genes are TRBV5-4 and TRBJ2-7, with D possibly TRBD1 on 5 matching bases. The V and J ends lost 1 base and 6 bases respectively, with 11 bases between them. There are 13 residues in the CDR3. From germline, CDR1 is SGHNT and CDR2 YYREEE (reference sequence). The DNA of the CDR3 is TGTGCCAGCAGCTTGTGGCAGGGCGTCGAGCAGTACTTC. Its translation is CASSLWQGVEQYF.

The rearrangement links TRBV28 to TRBJ2-7; D remains unclear. In germline, CDR1 is MDHEN, CDR2 SYDVKM. Trimming pared 6 bases from V and 5 bases from J, leaving 14 bases between. This CDR3 has 13 residues. CDR3 DNA: TGTGCCAGCAGCGGACGCCTATCCCACGAGCAGTACTTC. Translated, it gives CASSGRLSHEQYF.

V gene TRBV28 combines with J gene TRBJ2-3, with D possibly matching TRBD2 (6 bases). Looked up from germline, CDR1 is MDHEN and CDR2 is SYDVKM. Trimming removed 4 bases from V and 3 bases from J, with 17 bases in between. The CDR3 is 16 amino acids. The CDR3 sequence is CASSYSRESRTDTQYF. In nucleotides, the CDR3 is TGTGCCAGCAGTTATTCTCGGGAGAGTAGAACAGATACGCAGTATTTT.

This chain joins TRBV4-2 and TRBJ1-1; TRBD1 aligns across 7 bases. V lost 1 base and J lost 0; bases outside the gene matches: 5. There are 16 residues in the CDR3. Germline CDR1 reads LGHNA; CDR2 reads YNFKEQ. The CDR3 region has the DNA TGTGCCAGCAGCCAAGGACAGGGTCTTGTGAACACTGAAGCTTTCTTT. It is translated as CASSQGQGLVNTEAFF.

This chain links TRBV5-1 with TRBJ2-7, with TRBD1 matching over 10 bases. V lost 3 bases, J lost 3 bases, and 6 bases stayed unmatched. CDR3 length equals 15 residues. Germline values: CDR1 SGHRS, CDR2 YFSETQ. CDR3 sequence: CASSSGTGVGYEQYF. In nucleotides, the CDR3 is TGCGCCAGCAGCTCCGGGACAGGGGTCGGCTACGAGCAGTACTTC. The full variable domain, its missing parts supplied by reference TRBV5-1 and TRBJ2-7, is KAGVTQTPRYLIKTRGQQVTLSCSPISGHRSVSWYQQTPGQGLQFLFEYFSETQRNKGNFPGRFSGRQFSNSRSEMNVSTLELGDSALYLCASSSGTGVGYEQYFGPGTRLTVT.

The chain carries TRBV28 and TRBJ2-5; D call uncertain. The germline gives CDR1 MDHEN, CDR2 SYDVKM. Deletions cut 6 bases from V and 7 bases from J, with 12 bases between. The length of the CDR3 is 12 residues. In DNA, the CDR3 is TGTGCCAGCAGGGGGATGGATCCGACCCAGTACTTC. Encoded protein: CASRGMDPTQYF. Variable domain in full (rest from reference TRBV28 and TRBJ2-5): DVKVTQSSRYLVKRTGEKVFLECVQDMDHENMFWYRQDPGLGLRLIYFSYDVKMKEKGDIPEGYSVSREKKERFSLILESASTNQTSMYLCASRGMDPTQYFGPGTRLLVL.

CDR3 in DNA: TGTGCCAGCAGTGAAGCGTGGGGGGTAAAGGGCTACACCTTC. Protein: CASSEAWGVKGYTF. J is TRBJ1-2 and V is TRBV6-1, with a weak D call TRBD1 (5 bases). The CDR3 extends over 14 amino acids. Germline V gene lookup returns CDR1 MNHNS and CDR2 SASEGT. V lost 0 bases and J lost 8, with 13 bases in between.

The rearrangement uses TRBV9 and TRBJ1-5; D unresolved. The CDR3 length is 15 residues. V lost 0 bases and J lost 4, with 11 bases in between. Germline CDR1 and CDR2: SGDLS and YYNGEE. The CDR3 protein is CASSVGKGGNQPQHF. CDR3 nucleotides: TGTGCCAGCAGCGTAGGAAAGGGAGGGAATCAGCCCCAGCATTTT.

The chain recombines TRBV7-6 with TRBJ2-3; D is ambiguous. V lost 1 base and J 2 bases, leaving 10 bases between the germline ends. CDR1 SGHVS and CDR2 FNYEAQ come from the germline V gene. CDR3 length: 15 amino acids. CDR3 sequence (DNA): TGTGCCAGCAGCTTAGACGGGTCTCACACAGATACGCAGTATTTT. Its translation is CASSLDGSHTDTQYF.

The chain has TRBV7-2 and TRBJ1-2; weak D call: TRBD1 (5 bases). The germline CDR1 and CDR2 sequences are SGHTA and FQGNSA. V was cut by 1 base and J by 4 bases, with 16 bases left in between. The CDR3 sequence is 16 residues long. The CDR3 protein is CASSLVGSAGTYGYTF. The CDR3 bases are TGTGCCAGCAGCTTAGTTGGTTCGGCAGGGACCTATGGCTACACCTTC.

V is TRBV29-1 and J is TRBJ1-2, with D possibly TRBD1 on 6 matching bases. The CDR3 contains 13 residues. Deletions cut 7 bases from V and 3 bases from J, with 15 bases between. CDR1 is SQVTM, CDR2 ANQGSEA, per germline. CDR3 protein: CSAARGADYGYTF. CDR3 nucleotides: TGCAGCGCTGCTAGGGGGGCGGACTATGGCTACACCTTC.

In nucleotides, the CDR3 is TGTGCCAGCAGCTTGGGTGGAGGGGATGGGGAGACCCAGTACTTC. Translating gives CASSLGGGDGETQYF. This sequence joins TRBV5-4 and TRBJ2-5; a possible D gene is TRBD2 (6 bases). V was trimmed by 0 bases and J by 5 bases, leaving 14 bases between them. Germline V CDR1 and CDR2: SGHNT, YYREEE (reference sequence). The CDR3 is made up of 15 amino acids.